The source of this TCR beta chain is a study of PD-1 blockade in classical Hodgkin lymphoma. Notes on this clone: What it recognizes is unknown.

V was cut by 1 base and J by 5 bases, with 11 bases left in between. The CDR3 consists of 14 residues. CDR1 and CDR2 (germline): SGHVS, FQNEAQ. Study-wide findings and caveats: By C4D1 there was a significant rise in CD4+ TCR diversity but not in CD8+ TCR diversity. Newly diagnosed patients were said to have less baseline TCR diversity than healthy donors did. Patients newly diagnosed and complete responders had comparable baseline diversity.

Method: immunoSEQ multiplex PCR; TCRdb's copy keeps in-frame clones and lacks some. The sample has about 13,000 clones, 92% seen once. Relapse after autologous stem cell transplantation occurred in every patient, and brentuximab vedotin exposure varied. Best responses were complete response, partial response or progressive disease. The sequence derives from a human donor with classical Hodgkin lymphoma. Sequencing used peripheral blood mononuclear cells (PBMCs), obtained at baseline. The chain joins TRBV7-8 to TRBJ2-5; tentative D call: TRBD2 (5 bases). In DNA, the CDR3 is TGTGCCAGCAGCTTAGTTCCTAGCCGGGAGACCCAGTACTTC. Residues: CASSLVPSRETQYF.